The 24 T cell receptor beta chains presented below share a single source sample, sequenced in a study of blood T cell dynamics during melanoma immunotherapy. Time point reported: week 3, after first cycle of checkpoint inhibitor. The table came from immunoSEQ multiplex PCR; TCRdb's copy has only in-frame clones and leaves some out. Of 11,000 or so clones listed, about 88% are singletons. Here the sequenced sample was blood, taken from a patient treated with checkpoint blockade. All receptors come from a human donor with melanoma.

V gene TRBV6-6 combines with J gene TRBJ2-7, with TRBD1 matching over 9 bases. The V and J ends lost 7 bases and 6 bases, in that order; junction bases with no gene match: 10. Per germline, CDR1 MNHNY and CDR2 SVGAGI (reference sequence). This CDR3 is built from 14 residues. The CDR3 here is CASKTGTGYSEQYF. Here the CDR3 DNA reads TGTGCCAGCAAAACCGGGACAGGGTATTCCGAGCAGTACTTC.

The V gene is TRBV6-1, the J gene TRBJ2-2; possibly TRBD1 or TRBD2 for D (6 bases each). CDR1 and CDR2 (germline): MNHNS, SASEGT. Trimming left V 11 bases short and J 5 bases short, with 15 bases between. The CDR3 covers 13 residues. The CDR3 region is CAGGTPETGELFF. CDR3 DNA sequence: TGTGCCGGCGGGACACCTGAGACCGGGGAGCTGTTTTTT.

The chain links TRBV10-2 to TRBJ2-3; TRBD2 agrees at 14 bases. The CDR3 is 17 residues long. The germline gives CDR1 WSHSY, CDR2 SAAADI. The ends lost 8 bases at V and 2 bases at J; junction bases unmatched: 9. This chain's CDR3 is CASGTSGGRVPTDTQYF. In DNA form, the CDR3 reads TGCGCCAGCGGGACTAGCGGGGGCAGAGTACCCACAGATACGCAGTATTTT.

This clone has only one observation. J is TRBJ1-3 and V is TRBV27, with D unclear. The CDR3 is 15 residues long. Per germline, CDR1 MNHEY and CDR2 SMNVEV (reference sequence). Deletions cut 0 bases from V and 2 bases from J, with 8 bases between. CDR3 loop: CASSLSRQPGNTIYF. The CDR3 nucleotides are TGTGCCAGCAGTTTATCCCGCCAGCCTGGAAACACCATATATTTT.

The rearrangement uses TRBV4-3 and TRBJ1-2, with D maybe TRBD1 (6 bases). The CDR3 sequence is 18 residues long. Germline V lookup: CDR1 LGHNA, CDR2 YSLEER. Trimming cost V 0 bases and J 2 bases, with 19 bases left between them. The CDR3 reads CASSQDLSGALLNYGYTF. The CDR3 coding sequence is TGCGCCAGCAGCCAAGATCTTTCGGGGGCCCTCCTGAACTATGGCTACACCTTC.

The chain employs TRBV6-5 and TRBJ2-4, with TRBD1 as a possible D gene (6 bases). The CDR3 is made up of 14 amino acids. Germline V gene lookup returns CDR1 MNHEY and CDR2 SVGAGI. With 2 bases removed from V and 16 bases from J, the gap between germline ends came to 21 bases. Written as DNA, the CDR3 is TGTGCCAGCAGTTACGGTTTGGGCAGGGGCGCATTCTACTTC. Translating it yields CASSYGLGRGAFYF.

The V gene is TRBV6-5, the J gene TRBJ2-1; TRBD2 matches at 8 bases. V lost 2 bases and J lost 6; bases outside the gene matches: 9. The CDR3 is made up of 16 amino acids. Germline V gene sequence: CDR1 MNHEY, CDR2 SVGAGI. DNA of the CDR3: TGTGCCAGCAGTTACATGACGGGGGGGGAGGGCAATGAGCAGTTCTTC. Translating gives CASSYMTGGEGNEQFF.

The rearrangement uses TRBV27 and TRBJ2-3; TRBD2 might be the D (5 bases). The CDR3 totals 15 residues. V lost 0 bases to trimming and J lost 1 base, with 8 bases between them. Germline lookup yields CDR1 MNHEY and CDR2 SMNVEV (reference sequence). CDR3 in amino acids: CASSLSERGTDTQYF. Here the CDR3 DNA reads TGTGCCAGCAGTTTATCAGAGAGGGGCACAGATACGCAGTATTTT.

The chain is built from TRBV5-1 and TRBJ2-1, with no clear D. This CDR3 is 11 amino acids long. Germline CDR1 reads SGHRS; CDR2 reads YFSETQ. V lost 1 base, J lost 5 bases, and 1 base lay in between. The CDR3 sequence: CASSLNNEQFF. DNA of the CDR3: TGCGCCAGCAGCTTGAACAATGAGCAGTTCTTC.

The gene calls are TRBV30 and TRBJ2-3; D gene ambiguous. Looked up from germline, CDR1 is GTSNPN and CDR2 is SVGIG (reference sequence). The CDR3 sequence is 17 residues long. V was clipped by 0 bases and J by 0 bases, with 16 bases between them. CDR3 residues: CAWSVPRSRASTDTQYF. The DNA of the CDR3 is TGTGCCTGGAGTGTACCAAGGTCTAGGGCTAGCACAGATACGCAGTATTTT.

The rearrangement uses TRBV11-3 and TRBJ1-1, with TRBD1 as a possible D gene (5 bases). Trimming shortened V by 1 base and J by 6 bases, and 9 bases separated the two germline ends. The CDR3 extends over 13 amino acids. Germline V gene lookup returns CDR1 SGHNT and CDR2 YENEEA. The CDR3 region has the DNA TGTGCCAGCAGCTTAGTTGTAGGGGCTGAAGCTTTCTTT. It is translated as CASSLVVGAEAFF.

V is TRBV9 and J is TRBJ1-1; D possibly corresponds to TRBD1 (6 bases). Germline CDR1 and CDR2: SGDLS and YYNGEE. V lost 2 bases to trimming and J lost 5 bases, with 16 bases between them. This CDR3 is built from 15 residues. The CDR3 protein is CASSVVSRGGTEAFF. The CDR3 coding sequence is TGTGCCAGCAGCGTGGTAAGCAGGGGTGGAACTGAAGCTTTCTTT.

The chain joins TRBV6-1 to TRBJ1-1; a possible D gene is TRBD1 (5 bases). The length of the CDR3 is 13 residues. V lost 7 bases and J lost 8, with 17 bases in between. The V gene's germline CDR1 is MNHNS and CDR2 SASEGT. CDR3 sequence: CASTRVGEAEAFF. CDR3 in DNA: TGTGCCAGCACCCGGGTAGGGGAGGCCGAAGCTTTCTTT.

In nucleotides, the CDR3 is TGTGCCAGCAGCTTTCAAGGGGGCAGAGGTGAAAAACTGTTTTTT. This translates into CASSFQGGRGEKLFF. This chain connects TRBV7-2 to TRBJ1-4; TRBD1 matches 7 bases. Germline V CDR1 and CDR2: SGHTA, FQGNSA. V lost 3 bases, J lost 7 bases, and 8 bases stayed unmatched. The CDR3 has 15 amino acids.

There are a few counts of this clone. The J gene is TRBJ2-1, the V gene TRBV7-8; D possibly corresponds to TRBD1 (6 bases). V lost 0 bases, J lost 6 bases, and 12 bases lay in between. Germline CDR1 and CDR2: SGHVS and FQNEAQ. The CDR3 contains 15 residues. For the CDR3, the DNA is TGTGCCAGCAGCTTAGCGACAGGCACGACCAATGAGCAGTTCTTC. This gives the protein CASSLATGTTNEQFF. The full variable domain, in which reference TRBV7-8 and TRBJ2-1 provide the parts outside the CDR3, is GAGVSQSPRYKVAKRGQDVALRCDPISGHVSLFWYQQALGQGPEFLTYFQNEAQLDKSGLPSDRFFAERPEGSVSTLKIQRTQQEDSAVYLCASSLATGTTNEQFFGPGTRLTVL.

The chain has TRBV18 and TRBJ1-4, with D possibly matching TRBD1 (6 bases). This CDR3 comprises 14 residues. Trimming took 6 bases from V and 4 from J, leaving 12 bases between them. Germline loops: CDR1 KGHSH, CDR2 LQKENI. CDR3 residues: CASSLRQDNEKLFF. CDR3 nucleotides: TGTGCCAGCTCGCTAAGACAGGATAATGAAAAACTGTTTTTT.

This clone was recorded a few times. The CDR3 bases are TGTGCCAGCAGTTATTCGAGTAGCGGGGGGCCTTACAACAATGAGCAGTTCTTC. Translation: CASSYSSSGGPYNNEQFF. The chain has TRBV6-9 and TRBJ2-1; TRBD2 aligns across 10 bases. V lost 0 bases, J lost 5 bases, and 10 bases stayed unmatched. Looked up from germline, CDR1 is MNHGY and CDR2 is SVAAGI. CDR3 size: 18 residues.

The chain recombines TRBV5-6 with TRBJ1-4; a weak D match, TRBD1 (5 bases). The CDR3 loop spans 15 amino acids. Germline lookup yields CDR1 SGHDT and CDR2 YYEEEE. Trimming cost V 4 bases and J 6 bases, with 16 bases left between them. The CDR3 loop is CASSTPGREDEKLFF. The CDR3 bases are TGTGCCAGCAGCACCCCGGGACGGGAAGATGAAAAACTGTTTTTT.

This clone is termed large. V gene TRBV27 combines with J gene TRBJ1-2; D is ambiguous. V lost 5 bases and J 4 bases, leaving 14 bases between the germline ends. Germline V gene lookup returns CDR1 MNHEY and CDR2 SMNVEV (reference sequence). The CDR3 is 14 amino acids. The CDR3 protein is CASSVEGGRYGYTF. The CDR3 DNA is TGTGCCAGCAGTGTAGAGGGTGGACGCTATGGCTACACCTTC.

This chain links TRBV25-1 with TRBJ1-2; D gene ambiguous. V lost 1 base and J lost 2, with 2 bases in between. CDR1 and CDR2 from the germline V gene are MGHDK and SYGVNS. The CDR3 contains 12 residues. The CDR3, as DNA: TGTGCCAGCAGTGAATGGAACTATGGCTACACCTTC. It encodes CASSEWNYGYTF.

The chain uses TRBV6-1 and TRBJ1-2, with D hard to call. CDR1 and CDR2 (germline): MNHNS, SASEGT. The CDR3 totals 13 residues. V lost 2 bases to trimming and J lost 8 bases, with 12 bases between them. The CDR3 coding sequence is TGTGCCAGCAGTGAACAAAGGGCGGGCGGCTACACCTTC. Its translation is CASSEQRAGGYTF.

This sequence joins TRBV30 and TRBJ2-7; perhaps D is TRBD1 or TRBD2 (5 bases each). From germline, CDR1 is GTSNPN and CDR2 SVGIG (reference sequence). The ends were cut back, 2 bases at V and 2 bases at J, with 13 bases in the middle. The CDR3 spans 14 residues. The CDR3 DNA is TGTGCCTGGAGTCAGCAGGGCGGGCCCTACGAGCAGTACTTC. Its protein is CAWSQQGGPYEQYF.

The rearrangement joins TRBV7-2 to TRBJ2-5, with D hard to call. Per the germline V gene, CDR1 is SGHTA and CDR2 is FQGNSA. The ends were cut back, 3 bases at V and 1 base at J, with 6 bases in the middle. This CDR3 is built from 13 residues. The CDR3 bases are TGTGCCAGCAGCTTGGGCGGCCAAGAGACCCAGTACTTC. Protein: CASSLGGQETQYF.

The CDR3 region is CASNSINAGNTEAFF. In nucleotides, the CDR3 is TGTGCCAGTAATTCTATCAACGCGGGGAACACTGAAGCTTTCTTT. The rearrangement joins TRBV19 to TRBJ1-1; D is unclear. The V end was cut by 7 bases, the J end by 1 base, with 16 bases between. Germline CDR1 reads LNHDA; CDR2 reads SQIVND (reference sequence). The CDR3 covers 15 residues.